A single sample is the source of the 5 T cell receptor beta chains below, sequenced in a study of T cell responses to AZD1222 COVID-19 vaccine. Here immunoSEQ multiplex PCR was the method, and the copy in TCRdb shows in-frame clones only, minus some. This sample has around 130,000 clones, with approximately 91% found just once. Here the sequenced sample was peripheral blood, taken on day 0 of AZD1222 vaccination. All receptors derive from an adult in good health.

This chain joins TRBV27 and TRBJ2-3, with D perhaps TRBD1 or TRBD2 (5 bases each). CDR3 length equals 16 residues. V was clipped by 5 bases and J by 3 bases, with 18 bases between them. Per germline, CDR1 MNHEY and CDR2 SMNVEV (reference sequence). The CDR3 nucleotides read TGTGCCAGCAGTGTCCAGGGCGGGCTGATAACAGATACGCAGTATTTT. The encoded protein is CASSVQGGLITDTQYF.

The chain joins TRBV3-1 (or the pseudogene TRBV3-2) to TRBJ1-2; 8 bases fit TRBD1. V trimming: 9 bases; J trimming: 7 bases; junction bases outside the gene matches: 7. The germline V gene has CDR1 LGHDT and CDR2 YNNKEL (reference sequence). The CDR3 has 12 residues. The CDR3 DNA sequence: TGTGCCAGTCAGGGGGCGTATAGTGGCTACACCTTC. It is translated as CASQGAYSGYTF.

The DNA for the CDR3 is TGTGCCAGCTCACCAGCCCGGGACAGCTATGGCTACACCTTC. Protein: CASSPARDSYGYTF. The chain uses TRBV18 and TRBJ1-2, with 7 positions matching TRBD1. The V gene end was trimmed by 2 bases and the J gene end by 4 bases; junction bases not matched to a gene: 4. The CDR3 runs 14 residues. Germline lookup yields CDR1 KGHSH and CDR2 LQKENI. Supplemented by reference TRBV18 and TRBJ1-2, the full variable domain reads NAGVMQNPRHLVRRRGQEARLRCSPMKGHSHVYWYRQLPEEGLKFMVYLQKENIIDESGMPKERFSAEFPKEGPSILRIQQVVRGDSAAYFCASSPARDSYGYTFGSGTRLTVV.

The chain recombines TRBV7-6 with TRBJ2-7, with 13 bases lining up with TRBD2. This CDR3 comprises 16 residues. J lost 5 bases, V lost 7 bases, and 11 bases had no gene match. Per the germline V gene, CDR1 is SGHVS and CDR2 is FNYEAQ. The CDR3 region is CASTPGLAGAGDEQYF. The CDR3 nucleotides read TGTGCCAGCACCCCTGGACTAGCGGGGGCTGGGGACGAGCAGTACTTC.

Only a few counts were recorded for this clone. The chain employs TRBV6-1 and TRBJ1-1, with D tentatively TRBD1 (5 bases). Trimming cost V 3 bases and J 4 bases, with 15 bases left between them. The CDR3 is made up of 15 amino acids. CDR1 is MNHNS, CDR2 SASEGT, per germline. The DNA for the CDR3 is TGTGCCAGCAGTGAGGGACTGGGGTATATCACTGAAGCTTTCTTT. This sequence encodes CASSEGLGYITEAFF.